This entry lists 26 T cell receptor beta chains sequenced from one sample in a study of cytotoxic CD8 clonotypes in ibrutinib-treated CLL (dated by TCRdb to the early 2020s). The library was produced with the immunoSEQ multiplex PCR assay. TCRdb stores this immuneACCESS table with in-frame sequences only. Part of the clones is absent; in the studies checked, under half of the shortfall reflects unresolved V genes, and no reason is known for the rest. Counted in this sample were approximately 190,000 clones; 65% to 80% of them appeared once. Approximately 6% of the sample lies in the top ten. In light of the paper, this sample's time point label describes: 12 months on ibrutinib. Source: PBMCs, taken after 12 months of ibrutinib treatment. The receptors were gathered from a human donor with chronic lymphocytic leukemia.

This clone was observed a single time. The chain employs TRBV15 and TRBJ1-1, with D perhaps TRBD1 (5 bases). Germline lookup yields CDR1 LNHNV and CDR2 YYDKDF (reference sequence). V was clipped by 3 bases and J by 0 bases, with 17 bases between them. The CDR3 has 17 residues. The CDR3 sequence: CATSRGRRDFMNTEAFF. The CDR3 bases are TGTGCCACCAGCAGGGGACGTAGAGACTTCATGAACACTGAAGCTTTCTTT.

This clone was detected once. The chain uses TRBV30 and TRBJ1-2, with unresolved D. The germline V gene encodes CDR1 GTSNPN and CDR2 SVGIG (reference sequence). V lost 0 bases to trimming and J lost 2 bases, with 13 bases between them. CDR3 size: 15 residues. CDR3 in DNA: TGTGCCTGGAGTGTACGCCAGCTACTAAACTATGGCTACACCTTC. This codes for CAWSVRQLLNYGYTF. Using reference TRBV30 and TRBJ1-2 for the parts outside the CDR3, the full variable domain is SQTIHQWPATLVQPVGSPLSLECTVEGTSNPNLYWYRQAAGRGLQLLFYSVGIGQISSEVPQNLSASRPQDRQFILSSKKLLLSDSGFYLCAWSVRQLLNYGYTFGSGTRLTVV.

In its sample, this clone was seen once. The genes are TRBV7-3 and TRBJ2-3, with a possible D match to TRBD2 (5 bases). The CDR3 spans 15 residues. Deletions cut 4 bases from V and 1 base from J, with 12 bases between. Per the germline V gene, CDR1 is SGHTA and CDR2 is FQGTGA. The CDR3 coding sequence is TGTGCCAGCAGCTCCCCGGAGAGGGGCACAGATACGCAGTATTTT. This codes for CASSSPERGTDTQYF.

The chain couples TRBV5-4 to TRBJ1-2; D is unresolved. CDR1 and CDR2 (germline): SGHNT, YYREEE (reference sequence). The V end was cut by 2 bases, the J end by 4 bases, with 9 bases between. The CDR3 is made up of 13 amino acids. In nucleotides, the CDR3 is TGTGCCAGCAGCTTTGACACCTCCTATGGCTACACCTTC. Translating it yields CASSFDTSYGYTF.

There are a few counts of this clone. The chain uses TRBV9 and TRBJ2-1, with D perhaps matching TRBD1 or TRBD2 (5 bases each). This CDR3 comprises 15 residues. Trimming cost V 0 bases and J 7 bases, with 14 bases left between them. Germline values: CDR1 SGDLS, CDR2 YYNGEE. The CDR3 bases are TGTGCCAGCAGCGTAGTTGGGGGTGGGCTTAATGAGCAGTTCTTC. Protein sequence: CASSVVGGGLNEQFF.

The chain recombines TRBV7-9 with TRBJ2-7; 10 positions match TRBD2. V shed 2 bases, J shed 2 bases, and the junction held 6 bases outside the gene matches. Germline V lookup: CDR1 SEHNR, CDR2 FQNEAQ (reference sequence). There are 16 residues in the CDR3. The CDR3: CASSLRRLAGAYEQYF. In DNA form, the CDR3 reads TGTGCCAGCAGCTTAAGGAGGCTAGCGGGGGCCTACGAGCAGTACTTC.

The chain joins TRBV9 to TRBJ2-3; D might be TRBD1 or TRBD2, each matching 5 bases. The germline CDR1 and CDR2 sequences are SGDLS and YYNGEE. V was pared by 2 bases and J by 8 bases, with 15 bases between. The CDR3 totals 14 residues. The CDR3 region is CASSVAQAGSTQYF. The CDR3 coding sequence is TGTGCCAGCAGCGTTGCCCAAGCAGGGAGTACGCAGTATTTT.

This rearrangement joins TRBV9 to TRBJ2-7; possible D gene TRBD1, 7 bases. In germline, CDR1 is SGDLS, CDR2 YYNGEE. Trimming shortened V by 4 bases and J by 4 bases, and 18 bases separated the two germline ends. This CDR3 comprises 15 residues. In DNA form, the CDR3 reads TGTGCCAGCAGCAGGGGGCCGGGGGCCCAGTACGAGCAGTACTTC. It yields the protein CASSRGPGAQYEQYF.

This clone was observed once. The V and J genes are TRBV7-8 and TRBJ2-7; D possibly matches TRBD1 or TRBD2 (5 bases each). This CDR3 region has 15 residues. The V and J ends lost 5 bases and 3 bases respectively, with 17 bases between them. CDR1 is SGHVS and CDR2 is FQNEAQ in the germline V gene. The CDR3 bases are TGTGCCAGCAGCCTCTTTCGGGACGGGTTCTACGAGCAGTACTTC. This sequence encodes CASSLFRDGFYEQYF.

This clone was seen at least ten times. V gene TRBV29-1 combines with J gene TRBJ1-2, with D possibly being TRBD1 (5 bases). From germline, CDR1 is SQVTM and CDR2 ANQGSEA. The CDR3 has 11 residues. Trimming took off 6 bases at V and 8 bases at J, with 13 bases between the two ends. The CDR3 loop is CSVQGYNGYTF. The CDR3 DNA is TGCAGCGTGCAGGGTTACAACGGCTACACCTTC.

This clone was picked up one time. The chain employs TRBV15 and TRBJ2-7; maybe TRBD2 (8 bases). V lost 2 bases, J lost 3 bases, and 17 bases lay in between. The CDR3 loop spans 16 amino acids. CDR1 is LNHNV, CDR2 YYDKDF, per germline (reference sequence). The CDR3 here is CATSRRGLAGSYEQYF. In nucleotides, the CDR3 is TGTGCCACCAGCAGAAGGGGGCTAGCGGGCAGCTACGAGCAGTACTTC.

This chain joins TRBV29-1 and TRBJ1-2, with 11 bases that match TRBD1. The CDR3 loop spans 15 amino acids. In germline, CDR1 is SQVTM, CDR2 ANQGSEA. With V trimmed by 5 bases and J by 4 bases, 9 bases remained unmatched. The CDR3: CSVLRGQGVIYGYTF. CDR3 nucleotide sequence: TGCAGCGTTTTAAGGGGACAGGGGGTTATCTATGGCTACACCTTC.

The rearrangement links TRBV28 to TRBJ2-7; unclear D gene. Germline CDR1 MDHEN, CDR2 SYDVKM. Trimming cost V 6 bases and J 4 bases, with 7 bases left between them. The CDR3 sequence is 11 residues long. The CDR3 is CASSLVYEQYF. The DNA of the CDR3 is TGTGCCAGCAGCCTCGTATACGAGCAGTACTTC.

The genes are TRBV5-6 and TRBJ2-1, with 11 bases identical to TRBD2. This CDR3 comprises 15 residues. The germline gives CDR1 SGHDT, CDR2 YYEEEE. The V gene end was trimmed by 4 bases and the J gene end by 3 bases; junction bases not matched to a gene: 3. DNA for the CDR3: TGTGCCAGCAGCGGGGGACTAGCGGACTACAATGAGCAGTTCTTC. It is translated as CASSGGLADYNEQFF.

This clone turned up a few times. This chain joins TRBV6-5 and TRBJ1-2; the D gene is possibly TRBD1 (6 bases). In germline, CDR1 is MNHEY, CDR2 SVGAGI. The CDR3 spans 14 residues. Trimming pared 6 bases from V and 3 bases from J, leaving 14 bases between. CDR3 coding DNA: TGTGCCAGCAGGCCGGACAGAAGATACTATGGCTACACCTTC. Translation gives CASRPDRRYYGYTF.

V and J are TRBV6-6 and TRBJ2-7, with D hard to call. Between the trimmed V and J ends, which lost 0 bases and 0 bases, there was a span of 12 bases. This CDR3 comprises 16 residues. Germline V lookup: CDR1 MNHNY, CDR2 SVGAGI (reference sequence). The DNA for the CDR3 is TGTGCCAGCAGTTACTCGAGTCTCAGGAGCTCCTACGAGCAGTACTTC. Residues: CASSYSSLRSSYEQYF.

The chain combines TRBV18 with TRBJ2-5; 9 bases fit TRBD1. The CDR3 loop spans 15 amino acids. Unmatched junction bases numbered 5, after V lost 5 bases and J lost 1 base. Germline loops: CDR1 KGHSH, CDR2 LQKENI. The CDR3, as DNA: TGTGCCAGCTCAGGACAGGGGCCGGCCCAAGAGACCCAGTACTTC. The encoded protein is CASSGQGPAQETQYF.

The V gene is TRBV28, the J gene TRBJ2-7; D uncertain. From germline, CDR1 is MDHEN and CDR2 SYDVKM. The CDR3 extends over 12 amino acids. Trimming took off 10 bases at V and 3 bases at J, with 13 bases between the two ends. The CDR3 DNA follows: TGTGCCATTTCATCCAGCTTCTACGAGCAGTACTTC. Amino acid sequence: CAISSSFYEQYF.

The chain couples TRBV28 to TRBJ2-2, with 16 bases aligning to TRBD2. This CDR3 region has 18 residues. J was trimmed by 7 bases and V by 5 bases; bases with no gene match: 10. CDR1 MDHEN and CDR2 SYDVKM come from the germline V gene. The CDR3 bases are TGTGCCAGCAGTGGGGGACTAGCGGGAGGGCCGGTAGTCGGGGAGCTGTTTTTT. Translated, it gives CASSGGLAGGPVVGELFF.

The genes are TRBV4-1 and TRBJ1-2; 10 bases fit TRBD1. Germline lookup yields CDR1 MGHRA and CDR2 YSYEKL. CDR3 length equals 16 residues. Germline trimming cut 2 bases from V and 4 bases from J; bases unmatched to any gene: 7. CDR3 amino acids: CASSQTGTGVSYGYTF. The CDR3 nucleotides are TGCGCCAGCAGCCAAACCGGGACAGGGGTTTCCTATGGCTACACCTTC.

The chain employs TRBV19 and TRBJ2-7; TRBD2 matches 15 bases. Germline CDR1 reads LNHDA; CDR2 reads SQIVND (reference sequence). The CDR3 runs 16 residues. V shed 6 bases and J 1 base; nucleotides not matched to a gene: 4. CDR3 sequence reads: CASSLGLAGGSYEQYF. The CDR3 DNA reads TGTGCCAGTAGCCTGGGACTAGCGGGAGGTTCCTACGAGCAGTACTTC.

This rearrangement joins TRBV5-1 to TRBJ1-3; no definite D call. This CDR3 is built from 14 residues. V was shortened by 0 bases and J by 4 bases, with 8 bases between the two germline ends. CDR1 SGHRS and CDR2 YFSETQ come from the germline V gene. The CDR3 nucleotides are TGCGCCAGCAGCTTGGAGGCAAGAGGAAACACCATATATTTT. It encodes CASSLEARGNTIYF.

The CDR3 bases are TGTGCCAGCTCCCTTCGGGAACTTACTTCACCCCTCCACTTT. Amino acids: CASSLRELTSPLHF. J is TRBJ1-6 and V is TRBV27; unclear D gene. V dropped 8 bases and J dropped 9 bases, with 17 bases sitting between them. Germline V gene data show CDR1 as MNHEY and CDR2 as SMNVEV (reference sequence). The CDR3 has 14 residues.

V and J are TRBV20-1 and TRBJ1-2; 8 positions match TRBD1. The CDR3 contains 11 residues. Per the germline V gene, CDR1 is DFQATT and CDR2 is SNEGSKA (reference sequence). The trim removed 5 bases at V and 8 bases at J, leaving 4 bases unmatched. CDR3 residues: CSALDRDGYTF. The CDR3 DNA is TGCAGTGCTCTGGACAGGGACGGCTACACCTTC.

The chain is built from TRBV27 and TRBJ2-1; the D gene could be TRBD1 or TRBD2 (5 bases each). In germline, CDR1 is MNHEY, CDR2 SMNVEV (reference sequence). V was cut by 0 bases and J by 9 bases, with 9 bases left in between. The CDR3 is 13 amino acids. For the CDR3, the DNA is TGTGCCAGCAGTTTATCAGGGGAGAGTGAGCAGTTCTTC. It encodes CASSLSGESEQFF.

This clone was picked up one time. The rearrangement uses TRBV7-9 and TRBJ2-3, with 12 bases lining up with TRBD2. Germline V gives CDR1 SEHNR, CDR2 FQNEAQ (reference sequence). The V segment lost 5 bases and the J segment 1 base; nucleotides outside the gene matches: 4. The CDR3 length is 16 residues. The CDR3 DNA reads TGTGCCAGCAGCGCCCGGACTAGCGGGGGCACAGATACGCAGTATTTT. Translation gives CASSARTSGGTDTQYF.